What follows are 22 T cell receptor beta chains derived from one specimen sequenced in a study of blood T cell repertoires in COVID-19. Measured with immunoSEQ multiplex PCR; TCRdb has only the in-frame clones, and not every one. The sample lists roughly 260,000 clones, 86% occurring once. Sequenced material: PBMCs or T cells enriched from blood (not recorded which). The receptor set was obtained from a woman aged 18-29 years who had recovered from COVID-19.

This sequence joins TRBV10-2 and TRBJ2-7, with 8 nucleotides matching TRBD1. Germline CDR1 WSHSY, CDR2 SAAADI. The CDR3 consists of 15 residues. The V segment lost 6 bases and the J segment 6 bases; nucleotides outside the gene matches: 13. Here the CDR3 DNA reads TGCGCCAGCAGCCCCGGGACAGGAGTTCTAGGCGAGCAGTACTTC. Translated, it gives CASSPGTGVLGEQYF.

The CDR3 spells CASKQGSSYNEQFF. CDR3 bases: TGTGCCAGCAAACAGGGGAGCTCCTACAATGAGCAGTTCTTC. The chain links TRBV7-2 to TRBJ2-1; 7 positions agree with TRBD1. The CDR3 contains 14 residues. J lost 0 bases, V lost 7 bases, and 3 bases had no gene match. Per the germline V gene, CDR1 is SGHTA and CDR2 is FQGNSA.

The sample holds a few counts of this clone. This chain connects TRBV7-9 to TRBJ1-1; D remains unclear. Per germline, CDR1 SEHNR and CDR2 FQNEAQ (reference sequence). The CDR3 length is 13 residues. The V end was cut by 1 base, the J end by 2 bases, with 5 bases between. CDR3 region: CASSLGDNTEAFF. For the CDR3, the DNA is TGTGCCAGCAGCTTAGGCGATAACACTGAAGCTTTCTTT. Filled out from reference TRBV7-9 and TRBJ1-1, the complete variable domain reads DTGVSQNPRHKITKRGQNVTFRCDPISEHNRLYWYRQTLGQGPEFLTYFQNEAQLEKSRLLSDRFSAERPKGSFSTLEIQRTEQGDSAMYLCASSLGDNTEAFFGQGTRLTVV.

In nucleotides, the CDR3 is TGTGCCAGCAGCTTAGCGGGGCACGCCAATCAGCCCCAGCATTTT. It translates to CASSLAGHANQPQHF. This chain connects TRBV11-1 to TRBJ1-5; a possible D gene is TRBD1 (5 bases). CDR1 is SGHAT and CDR2 is FQDESV in the germline V gene (reference sequence). V lost 0 bases, J lost 3 bases, and 9 bases lay in between. There are 15 residues in the CDR3. Variable domain in full (rest from reference TRBV11-1 and TRBJ1-5): EAEVAQSPRYKITEKSQAVAFWCDPISGHATLYWYRQILGQGPELLVQFQDESVVDDSQLPKDRFSAERLKGVDSTLKIQPAELGDSAMYLCASSLAGHANQPQHFGDGTRLSIL.

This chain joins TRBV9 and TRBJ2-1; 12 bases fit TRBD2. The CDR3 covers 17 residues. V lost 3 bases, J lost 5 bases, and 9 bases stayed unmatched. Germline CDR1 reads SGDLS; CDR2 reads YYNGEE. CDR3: CASSAELLAGGHNEQFF. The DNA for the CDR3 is TGTGCCAGCAGCGCTGAACTCCTAGCGGGGGGGCACAATGAGCAGTTCTTC.

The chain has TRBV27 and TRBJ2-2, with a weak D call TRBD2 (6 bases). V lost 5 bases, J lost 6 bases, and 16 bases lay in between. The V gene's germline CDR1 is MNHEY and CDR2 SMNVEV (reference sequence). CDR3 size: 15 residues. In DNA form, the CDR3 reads TGTGCCAGCAGTCCAGGGAGGTCGACGTCCGGGGAGCTGTTTTTT. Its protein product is CASSPGRSTSGELFF.

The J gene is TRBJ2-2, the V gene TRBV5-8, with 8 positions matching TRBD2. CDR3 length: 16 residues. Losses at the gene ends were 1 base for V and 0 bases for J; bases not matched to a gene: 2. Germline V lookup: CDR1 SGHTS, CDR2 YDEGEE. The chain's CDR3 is CASSLSGGPNTGELFF. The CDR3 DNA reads TGTGCCAGCAGCTTGTCGGGGGGGCCGAACACCGGGGAGCTGTTTTTT.

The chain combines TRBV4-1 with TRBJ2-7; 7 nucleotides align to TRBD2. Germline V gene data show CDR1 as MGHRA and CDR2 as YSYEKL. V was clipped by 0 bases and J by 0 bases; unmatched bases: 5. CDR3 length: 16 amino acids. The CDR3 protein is CASSQDSSGYSYEQYF. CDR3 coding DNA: TGCGCCAGCAGCCAAGATAGTAGCGGGTACTCCTACGAGCAGTACTTC.

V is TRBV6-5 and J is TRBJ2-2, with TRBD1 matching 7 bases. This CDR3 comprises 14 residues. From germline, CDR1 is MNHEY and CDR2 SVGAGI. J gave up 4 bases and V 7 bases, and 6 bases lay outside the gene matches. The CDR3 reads CASNTRQGTGELFF. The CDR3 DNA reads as TGTGCCAGCAATACCCGACAGGGCACCGGGGAGCTGTTTTTT.

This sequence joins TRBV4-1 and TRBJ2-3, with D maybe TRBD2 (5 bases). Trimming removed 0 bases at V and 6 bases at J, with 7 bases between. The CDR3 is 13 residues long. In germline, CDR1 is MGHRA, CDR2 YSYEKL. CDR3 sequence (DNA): TGCGCCAGCAGCCAAGATTCGGGGGATACGCAGTATTTT. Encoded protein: CASSQDSGDTQYF.

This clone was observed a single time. The CDR3 nucleotides read TGTGCTAGTGGTTTGCAATATAGCGCGAACACCGGGGAGCTGTTTTTT. The encoded protein is CASGLQYSANTGELFF. This chain links TRBV12-5 with TRBJ2-2, with D possibly matching TRBD2 (5 bases). The CDR3 runs to 16 residues. Germline CDR1 reads LGHNT; CDR2 reads FRNRAP. The ends were cut back, 2 bases at V and 0 bases at J, with 10 bases in the middle.

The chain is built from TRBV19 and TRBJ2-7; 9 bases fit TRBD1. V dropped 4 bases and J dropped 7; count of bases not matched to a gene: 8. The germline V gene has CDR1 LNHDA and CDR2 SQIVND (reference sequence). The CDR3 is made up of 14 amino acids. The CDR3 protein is CASSRGQGIWEQYF. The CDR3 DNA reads TGTGCCAGTAGTAGGGGACAGGGTATATGGGAGCAGTACTTC.

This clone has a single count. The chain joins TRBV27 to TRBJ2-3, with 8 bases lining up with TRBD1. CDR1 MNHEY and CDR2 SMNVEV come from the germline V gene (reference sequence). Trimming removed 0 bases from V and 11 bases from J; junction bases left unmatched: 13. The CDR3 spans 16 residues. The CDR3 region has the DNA TGTGCCAGCAGTTTATCGTCCGGACAGGGCCCAGCAGGGCAGTATTTT. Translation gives CASSLSSGQGPAGQYF.

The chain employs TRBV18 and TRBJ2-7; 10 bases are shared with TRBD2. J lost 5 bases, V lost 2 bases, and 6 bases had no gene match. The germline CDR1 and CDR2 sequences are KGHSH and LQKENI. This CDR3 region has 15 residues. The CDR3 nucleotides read TGTGCCAGCTCACCAACAGCGGGAGGGTCCCACGAGCAGTACTTC. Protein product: CASSPTAGGSHEQYF. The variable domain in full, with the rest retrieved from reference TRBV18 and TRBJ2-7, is NAGVMQNPRHLVRRRGQEARLRCSPMKGHSHVYWYRQLPEEGLKFMVYLQKENIIDESGMPKERFSAEFPKEGPSILRIQQVVRGDSAAYFCASSPTAGGSHEQYFGPGTRLTVT.

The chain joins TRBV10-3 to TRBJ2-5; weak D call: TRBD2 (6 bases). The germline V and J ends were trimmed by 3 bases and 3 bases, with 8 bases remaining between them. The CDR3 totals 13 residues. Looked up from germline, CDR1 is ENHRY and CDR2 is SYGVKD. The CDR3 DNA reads TGTGCCATCAGTGAAGGCGGGGAAGAGACCCAGTACTTC. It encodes CAISEGGEETQYF.

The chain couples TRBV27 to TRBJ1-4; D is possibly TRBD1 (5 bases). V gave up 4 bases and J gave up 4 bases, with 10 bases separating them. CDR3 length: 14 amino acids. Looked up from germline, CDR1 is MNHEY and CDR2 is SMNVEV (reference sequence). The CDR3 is CASSSGGGNEKLFF. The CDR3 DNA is TGTGCCAGCAGTTCGGGGGGAGGTAATGAAAAACTGTTTTTT.

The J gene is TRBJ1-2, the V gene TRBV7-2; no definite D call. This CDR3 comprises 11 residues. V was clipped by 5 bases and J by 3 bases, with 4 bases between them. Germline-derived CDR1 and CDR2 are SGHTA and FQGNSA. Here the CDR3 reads CASSPDYGYTF. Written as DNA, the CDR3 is TGTGCCAGCAGCCCCGACTATGGCTACACCTTC.

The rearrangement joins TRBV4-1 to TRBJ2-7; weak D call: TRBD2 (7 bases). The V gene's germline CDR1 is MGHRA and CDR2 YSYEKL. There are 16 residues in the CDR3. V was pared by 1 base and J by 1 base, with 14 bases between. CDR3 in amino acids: CASSQGLRGPSYEQYF. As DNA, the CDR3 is TGCGCCAGCAGCCAAGGGTTGCGGGGGCCATCCTACGAGCAGTACTTC.

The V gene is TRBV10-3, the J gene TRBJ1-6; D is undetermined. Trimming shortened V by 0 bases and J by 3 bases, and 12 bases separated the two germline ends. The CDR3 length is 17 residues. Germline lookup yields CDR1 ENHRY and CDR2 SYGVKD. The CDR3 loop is CAISESSGAGYNSPLHF. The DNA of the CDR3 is TGTGCCATCAGTGAGTCGTCGGGTGCGGGCTATAATTCACCCCTCCACTTT.

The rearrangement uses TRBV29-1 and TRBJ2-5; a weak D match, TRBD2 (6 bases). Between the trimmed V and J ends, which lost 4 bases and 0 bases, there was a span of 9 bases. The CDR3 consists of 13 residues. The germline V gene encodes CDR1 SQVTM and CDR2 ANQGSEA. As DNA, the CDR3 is TGCAGCGTTGTGGGGGACTACCAAGAGACCCAGTACTTC. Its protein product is CSVVGDYQETQYF.

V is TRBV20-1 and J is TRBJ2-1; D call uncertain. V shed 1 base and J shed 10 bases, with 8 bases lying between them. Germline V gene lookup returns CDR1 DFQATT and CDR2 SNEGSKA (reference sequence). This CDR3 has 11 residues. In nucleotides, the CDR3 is TGCAGTGCTAGAGTCGTGGGCGAGCAGTTCTTC. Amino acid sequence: CSARVVGEQFF.

The CDR3 spells CASSLFEGSNQPQHF. In DNA, the CDR3 is TGTGCCAGCAGCTTATTCGAGGGCAGCAATCAGCCCCAGCATTTT. This rearrangement joins TRBV7-2 to TRBJ1-5, with unresolved D. Germline CDR1 reads SGHTA; CDR2 reads FQGNSA. Trimming took off 2 bases at V and 1 base at J, with 9 bases between the two ends. CDR3 length equals 15 residues.